The source of this T cell receptor (beta chain) is a study of T cells in Graves' hyperthyroidism and ophthalmopathy. The CDR3 regions of TCR beta were amplified from RNA transcripts. A set of HTBI primers served as the primers for a first-round RT-PCR of the TCR CDR3. MiXCR was run by TCRdb on the multiplex PCR reads, yielding one entry per CDR3 protein. The sample yields approximately 560,000 distinct CDR3 sequences, roughly 46% seen once. Overall study findings and caveats: Using 13 V-J features, a model discriminated ophthalmopathy from stable hyperthyroidism. Clonotypes that were expanded in thyroid above 0.001 mostly appeared in blood too.

About this clonotype: Antigen: not known.

Graves' hyperthyroidism was deemed stable absent ophthalmopathy progression within 18 months. Diagnosis rested on symptoms, serum thyroxine and TRAb, thyroid ultrasound, and orbital computed tomography. Germline V gene sequence: CDR1 SGHVS, CDR2 FQNEAQ. The CDR3 length is 19 residues. Trimming took 6 bases from V and 1 from J, leaving 24 bases between them. The chain employs TRBV7-8 and TRBJ2-2, with D uncertain. The specimen was peripheral blood or thyroid tissue (not recorded which). This TCR was sampled from a woman under 30 with Graves' hyperthyroidism. CDR3 bases: TGTGCCAGCAGAATAGTCCCCCCTACCCCTACAATGAACACCGGGGAGCTGTTTTTT. As protein: CASRIVPPTPTMNTGELFF.